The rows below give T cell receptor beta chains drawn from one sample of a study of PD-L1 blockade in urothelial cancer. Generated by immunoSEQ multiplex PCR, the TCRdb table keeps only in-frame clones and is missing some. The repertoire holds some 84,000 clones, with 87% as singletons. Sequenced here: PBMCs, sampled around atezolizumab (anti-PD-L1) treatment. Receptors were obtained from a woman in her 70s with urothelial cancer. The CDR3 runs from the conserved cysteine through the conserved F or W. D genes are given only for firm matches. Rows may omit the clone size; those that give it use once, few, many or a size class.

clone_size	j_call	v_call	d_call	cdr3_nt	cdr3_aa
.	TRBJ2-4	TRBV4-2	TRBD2	TGTGCCAGCAGCCAGTCGACTAGCGTCTCCATGCGGGCCAAAAACATTCAGTACTTC	CASSQSTSVSMRAKNIQYF
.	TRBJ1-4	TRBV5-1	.	TGCGCCAGCAGAGGGAGGTTGGGTAGTAATGAAAAACTGTTTTTT	CASRGRLGSNEKLFF
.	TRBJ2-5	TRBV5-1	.	TGCGCCAGCAGCTTCTTAGACAGGAACCAAGAGACCCAGTACTTC	CASSFLDRNQETQYF
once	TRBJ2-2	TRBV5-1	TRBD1	TGCGCCAGCAGCCCAAGGACAGGGGGCAACACCGGGGAGCTGTTTTTT	CASSPRTGGNTGELFF
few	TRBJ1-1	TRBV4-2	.	TGTGCCAGCAGCGAGCAGGGTTTGGAGAACACTGAAGCTTTCTTT	CASSEQGLENTEAFF
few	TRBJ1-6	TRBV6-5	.	TGTGCCAGCCGGGACACCAATTCACCCCTCCACTTT	CASRDTNSPLHF
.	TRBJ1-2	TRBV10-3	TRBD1	TGTGCCACCGCCGGGACAGGGGCTAACTATGGCTACACCTTC	CATAGTGANYGYTF
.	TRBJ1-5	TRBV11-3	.	TGTGCCAGCAGCTTAGTGGGGCCCAACTATCAGCCCCAGCATTTT	CASSLVGPNYQPQHF
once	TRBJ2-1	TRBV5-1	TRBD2	TGCGCCAGCAGCTTGTTTTCCAGCGGGGGGCATAATGAGCAGTTCTTC	CASSLFSSGGHNEQFF
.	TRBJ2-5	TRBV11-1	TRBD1	TGTGCCAGCAGGTGGACAGGGGAAGAGACCCAGTACTTC	CASRWTGEETQYF
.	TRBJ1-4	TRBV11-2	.	TGTGCCAGCAGCTTATTGGGCCGGACTAATGAAAAACTGTTTTTT	CASSLLGRTNEKLFF
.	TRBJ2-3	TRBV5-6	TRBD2	TGTGCCAGCAGCTTGGCGACTAGCGGGAGGGCCCCAGATACGCAGTATTTT	CASSLATSGRAPDTQYF
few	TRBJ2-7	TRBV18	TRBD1	TGTGCCAGCTCACGCAATCCGGGACAGGTATCCTACGAGCAGTACTTC	CASSRNPGQVSYEQYF
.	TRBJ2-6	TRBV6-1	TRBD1	TGTGCCAGCAGTGAAGCCACAGGGGGGATCTCTGGGGCCAACGTCCTGACTTTC	CASSEATGGISGANVLTF
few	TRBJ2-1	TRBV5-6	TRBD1	TGTGCCAGCAGCTCGGGACAGACACAGGGGGAGCAGTTCTTC	CASSSGQTQGEQFF
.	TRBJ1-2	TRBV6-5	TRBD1	TGTGCCAGCAGTTTTACCGGGACAGGTTCTAACTATGGCTACACCTTC	CASSFTGTGSNYGYTF
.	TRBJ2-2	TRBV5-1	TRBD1	TGCGCCAGCAGCTTTTTGAGTGGACAGGGGGTGTCCGGGGAGCTGTTTTTT	CASSFLSGQGVSGELFF
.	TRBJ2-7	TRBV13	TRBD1	TGTGCCAGCAGCTCACGACAGGGGACGTCCTACGAGCAGTACTTC	CASSSRQGTSYEQYF
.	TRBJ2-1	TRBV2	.	TGTGCCAGCAGTGAAAGGTGGTCAGGCGATCGTCCGGATGAGCAGTTCTTC	CASSERWSGDRPDEQFF
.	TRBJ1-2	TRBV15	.	TGTGCCACCAGCAGTTGGCAGAACTATGGCTACACCTTC	CATSSWQNYGYTF
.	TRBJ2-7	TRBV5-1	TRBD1	TGCGCCAGCTGGGACAGCACGAACTACGAGCAGTACTTC	CASWDSTNYEQYF
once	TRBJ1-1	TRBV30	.	TGTGCCTGGAGTGTAGCCAGGGCCAACACTGAAGCTTTCTTT	CAWSVARANTEAFF
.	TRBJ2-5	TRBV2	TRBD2	TGTGCCATCCGAGCGGGAGGGCCAGTAGAGACCCAGTACTTC	CAIRAGGPVETQYF
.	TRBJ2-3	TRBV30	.	TGTGCCTGGAAGGGAGTCGGCACAGATACGCAGTATTTT	CAWKGVGTDTQYF
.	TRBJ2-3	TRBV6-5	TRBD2	TGTGCCAGCAGTTACTCGAGCGGGAGTGGTCGTACGCAGTATTTT	CASSYSSGSGRTQYF
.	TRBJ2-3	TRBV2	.	TGTGCCAGCCGAAGTGGGGGACTGCCAGATACGCAGTATTTT	CASRSGGLPDTQYF
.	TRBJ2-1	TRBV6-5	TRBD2	TGTGCCAGCAGTTACGGGAGTAGCGGGAGGAATGAGCAGTTCTTC	CASSYGSSGRNEQFF
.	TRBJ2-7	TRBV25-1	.	TGTGCCAGCAGTGAAAGACAGGCGCACGCCTACGAGCAGTACTTC	CASSERQAHAYEQYF
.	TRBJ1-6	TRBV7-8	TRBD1	TGTGCCAGCAGCTTAATGGATCCGGGACAGGGATTTTCACCCCTCCACTTT	CASSLMDPGQGFSPLHF
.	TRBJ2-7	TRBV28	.	TGTGCCAGCAGTTTCCCAGGCGGGGCCTACGAGCAGTACTTC	CASSFPGGAYEQYF
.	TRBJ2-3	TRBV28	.	TGTGCCAGCAGTTCGGGCACAGATACGCAGTATTTT	CASSSGTDTQYF
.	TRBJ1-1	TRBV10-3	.	TGTGCCATCAGTGAGTCGACGGTGGCAGGATATGAAGCTTTCTTT	CAISESTVAGYEAFF
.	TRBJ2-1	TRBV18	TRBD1	TGTGCCAGCTCACCTGCCGGGACAGGGTCCTACAATGAGCAGTTCTTC	CASSPAGTGSYNEQFF
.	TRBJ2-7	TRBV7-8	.	TGTGCCAGCAGCTTAGAAATGGACATCCTTTCCAACCCCTCCTACGAGCAGTACTTC	CASSLEMDILSNPSYEQYF
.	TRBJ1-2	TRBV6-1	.	TGTGCCAGCAGTGAAGCCCAGGGGACATATGGCTACACCTTC	CASSEAQGTYGYTF
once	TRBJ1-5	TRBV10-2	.	TGCGCCAGCAGTGCCGGGGACATTTTTTGGCAGCCCCAGCATTTT	CASSAGDIFWQPQHF
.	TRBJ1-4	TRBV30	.	TGTGCCTGGAGTGCAGGGTCTCCAGCTAATGAAAAACTGTTTTTT	CAWSAGSPANEKLFF
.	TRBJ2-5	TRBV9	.	TGTGCCAGCAGCCCCCGAGAGGGAAACCAAGAGACCCAGTACTTC	CASSPREGNQETQYF
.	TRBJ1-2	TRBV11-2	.	TGTGCCAGCAGCGCCCAAACAGGGCGGCAAGGCTACACCTTC	CASSAQTGRQGYTF
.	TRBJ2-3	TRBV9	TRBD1	TGTGCCAGCAGCTCGCAATCCCTCCGGACAGGTGACACAGATACGCAGTATTTT	CASSSQSLRTGDTDTQYF
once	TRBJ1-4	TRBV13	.	TGTGCCAGCAGCCACGGGCAGGAGGGTGAAAAACTGTTTTTT	CASSHGQEGEKLFF
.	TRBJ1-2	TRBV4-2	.	TGTGCCAGCAGCCAAGCTACAGGGATTGCTAACTATGGCTACACCTTC	CASSQATGIANYGYTF
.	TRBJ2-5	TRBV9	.	TGTGCCAGCAGCGTAGGGGCCACCCGAAGACAAGAGACCCAGTACTTC	CASSVGATRRQETQYF
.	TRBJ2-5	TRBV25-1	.	TGTGCCAGCAGTTTTCTAGGGAGTACGGAGACCCAGTACTTC	CASSFLGSTETQYF
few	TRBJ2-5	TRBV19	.	TGTGCCAGTGGAGAGGCGGGTGGGGAGACCCAGTACTTC	CASGEAGGETQYF
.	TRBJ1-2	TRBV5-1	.	TGCGCCAGCAGCGACACTCAGGGGAACTATGGCTACACCTTC	CASSDTQGNYGYTF
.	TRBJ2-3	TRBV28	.	TGTGCCGTGAAAAGCGGAGCCGTTACAGATACGCAGTATTTT	CAVKSGAVTDTQYF
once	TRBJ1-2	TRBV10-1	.	TGCGCCAGCAGTGAGGAACAGTTCTATGGCTACACCTTC	CASSEEQFYGYTF